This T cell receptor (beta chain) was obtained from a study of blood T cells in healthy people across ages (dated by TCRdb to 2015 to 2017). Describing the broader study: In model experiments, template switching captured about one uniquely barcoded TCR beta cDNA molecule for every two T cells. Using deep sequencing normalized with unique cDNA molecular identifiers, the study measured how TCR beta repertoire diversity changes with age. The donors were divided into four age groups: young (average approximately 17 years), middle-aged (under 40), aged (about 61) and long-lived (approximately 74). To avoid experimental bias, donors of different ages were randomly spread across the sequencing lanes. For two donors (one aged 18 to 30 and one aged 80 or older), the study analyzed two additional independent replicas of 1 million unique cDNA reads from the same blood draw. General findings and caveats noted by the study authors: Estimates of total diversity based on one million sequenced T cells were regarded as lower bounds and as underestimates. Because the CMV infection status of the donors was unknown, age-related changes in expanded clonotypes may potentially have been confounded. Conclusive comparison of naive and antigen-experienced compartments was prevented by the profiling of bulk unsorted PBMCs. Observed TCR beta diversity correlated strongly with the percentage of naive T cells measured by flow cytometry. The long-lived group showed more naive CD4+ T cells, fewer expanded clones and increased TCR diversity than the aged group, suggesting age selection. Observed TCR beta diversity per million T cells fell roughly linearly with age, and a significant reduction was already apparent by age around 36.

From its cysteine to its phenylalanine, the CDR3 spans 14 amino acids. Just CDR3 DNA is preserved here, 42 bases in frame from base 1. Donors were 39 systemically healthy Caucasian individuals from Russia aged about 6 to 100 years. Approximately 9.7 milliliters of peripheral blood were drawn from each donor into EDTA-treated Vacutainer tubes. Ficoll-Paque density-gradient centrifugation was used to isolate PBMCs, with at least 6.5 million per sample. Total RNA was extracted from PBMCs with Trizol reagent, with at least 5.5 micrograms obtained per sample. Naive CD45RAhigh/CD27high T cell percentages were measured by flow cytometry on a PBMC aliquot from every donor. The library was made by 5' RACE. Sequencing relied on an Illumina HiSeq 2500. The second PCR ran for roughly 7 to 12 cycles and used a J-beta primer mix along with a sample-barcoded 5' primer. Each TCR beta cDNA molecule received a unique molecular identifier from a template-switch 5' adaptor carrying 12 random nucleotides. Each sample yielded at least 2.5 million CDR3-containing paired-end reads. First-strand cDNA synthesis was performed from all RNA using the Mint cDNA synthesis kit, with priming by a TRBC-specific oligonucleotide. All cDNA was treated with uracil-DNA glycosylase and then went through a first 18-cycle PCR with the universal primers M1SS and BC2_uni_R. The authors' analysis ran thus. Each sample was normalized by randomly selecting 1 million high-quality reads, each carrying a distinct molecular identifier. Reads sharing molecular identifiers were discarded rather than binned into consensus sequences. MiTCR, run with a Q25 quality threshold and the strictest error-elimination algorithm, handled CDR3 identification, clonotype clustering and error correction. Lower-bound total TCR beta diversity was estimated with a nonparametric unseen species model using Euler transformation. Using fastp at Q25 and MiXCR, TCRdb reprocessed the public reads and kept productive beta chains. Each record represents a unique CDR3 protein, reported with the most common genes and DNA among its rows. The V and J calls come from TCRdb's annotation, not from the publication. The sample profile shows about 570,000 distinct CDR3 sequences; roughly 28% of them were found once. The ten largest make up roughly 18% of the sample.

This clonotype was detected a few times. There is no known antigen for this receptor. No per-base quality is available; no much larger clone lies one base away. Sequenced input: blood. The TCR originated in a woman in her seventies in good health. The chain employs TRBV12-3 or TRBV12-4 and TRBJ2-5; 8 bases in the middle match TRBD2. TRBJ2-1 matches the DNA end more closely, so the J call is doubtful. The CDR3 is CASAGGTAYNEQFF. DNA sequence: TGTGCCAGCGCGGGGGGAACGGCCTACAATGAGCAGTTCTTC.